These T cell receptor beta chains were read from a single sample in a study of OX40 agonist ivuxolimab in advanced cancers. The protocol was immunoSEQ multiplex PCR, while the TCRdb copy is restricted to in-frame clones and leaves out a portion. The repertoire holds under 100,000 clones, with under 95% as singletons. Here the sequenced sample was CD4+ or CD8+ T cells sorted from blood, taken in a trial of the OX40 agonist ivuxolimab. These TCRs come from an adult with an advanced solid tumor such as melanoma, head and neck, liver or kidney cancer. Both conserved end residues are part of each CDR3. The order of the fields is V gene, CDR3 length, clone size, D gene, J gene, CDR3 protein, CDR3 DNA. The D gene is left open where the match is weak. Clone size is shown for a subset of rows, as once, few, many or a class of expanded clone.

>TRBV4-3|16|.|.|TRBJ1-1
CASSRGWGGKDTEAFF
TGCGCCAGCAGCCGGGGATGGGGGGGCAAGGACACTGAAGCTTTCTTT
>TRBV19|14|.|TRBD1|TRBJ1-1
CASTAGQVSTEAFF
TGTGCCAGTACCGCGGGACAGGTAAGCACTGAAGCTTTCTTT
>TRBV27|14|.|.|TRBJ2-7
CASSVQTNLAGQYF
TGTGCCAGCAGTGTGCAGACAAATTTAGCAGGGCAGTACTTC
>TRBV27|15|.|.|TRBJ1-5
CASKQGVGSNQPQHF
TGTGCCAGTAAACAGGGTGTGGGTAGCAATCAGCCCCAGCATTTT
>TRBV19|13|few|.|TRBJ1-1
CASSPDMNTEAFF
TGTGCCAGTAGTCCCGATATGAACACTGAAGCTTTCTTT
>TRBV6-5|15|.|.|TRBJ1-2
CASSYSGVVDYGYTF
TGTGCCAGCAGTTACTCGGGGGTAGTAGACTATGGCTACACCTTC
>TRBV27|15|.|.|TRBJ2-7
CASSFSTGLPYEQYF
TGTGCCAGCAGTTTTTCCACGGGGTTACCATACGAGCAGTACTTC
>TRBV27|15|.|.|TRBJ1-5
CASSWLGASNQPQHF
TGTGCCAGCAGTTGGTTGGGGGCAAGCAATCAGCCCCAGCATTTT
>TRBV5-6|14|once|.|TRBJ2-1
CASSWSAVSGEQFF
TGTGCCAGCAGCTGGTCGGCGGTTAGTGGAGAGCAGTTCTTC
>TRBV27|15|.|TRBD1|TRBJ1-1
CASSLSAGGVNEAFF
TGTGCCAGCAGTTTATCGGCAGGGGGCGTCAATGAAGCTTTCTTT
>TRBV19|14|.|.|TRBJ1-2
CASSIGPVDYGYTF
TGTGCCAGTAGTATAGGCCCGGTCGACTATGGCTACACCTTC
>TRBV9|13|.|.|TRBJ1-4
CASSVPPNEKLFF
TGTGCCAGCAGCGTCCCCCCTAATGAAAAACTGTTTTTT
>TRBV11-2|15|.|.|TRBJ2-4
CASSLIPSPVDIQYF
TGTGCCAGCAGCTTAATCCCTAGCCCGGTCGACATTCAGTACTTC
>TRBV2|15|.|.|TRBJ2-2
CASSDRVPDTGELFF
TGTGCCAGCAGTGACAGGGTCCCCGACACCGGGGAGCTGTTTTTT
>TRBV6-5|15|.|.|TRBJ1-5
CASSYWGSSNQPQHF
TGTGCCAGCAGTTACTGGGGGAGTAGCAATCAGCCCCAGCATTTT
>TRBV5-1|13|.|.|TRBJ2-3
CASRGAATDTQYF
TGCGCCAGCAGGGGGGCCGCCACAGATACGCAGTATTTT
>TRBV9|12|.|.|TRBJ2-3
CASSVQTDTQYF
TGTGCCAGCAGCGTGCAGACAGATACGCAGTATTTT
>TRBV27|14|.|.|TRBJ2-3
CASSLFRGADTQYF
TGTGCCAGCAGTTTATTCAGGGGCGCAGATACGCAGTATTTT
>TRBV6-5|14|.|.|TRBJ1-1
CASSYGRANTEAFF
TGTGCCAGCAGTTACGGCAGGGCGAACACTGAAGCTTTCTTT
>TRBV14|15|.|TRBD1|TRBJ1-1
CASSPTGRVIPEAFF
TGTGCCAGCAGCCCGACAGGGAGGGTAATCCCTGAAGCTTTCTTT
>TRBV7-9|18|.|TRBD2|TRBJ2-5
CASSLALRLAGVQETQYF
TGTGCCAGCAGCTTAGCCCTTCGGCTAGCGGGGGTACAAGAGACCCAGTACTTC
>TRBV6-5|15|once|TRBD2|TRBJ2-3
CASRLAGAISDTQYF
TGTGCCAGCAGACTAGCGGGGGCGATTTCAGATACGCAGTATTTT
>TRBV7-8|15|.|TRBD2|TRBJ2-1
CASSPALAGGHEQFF
TGTGCCAGCAGCCCCGCACTAGCGGGGGGGCACGAGCAGTTCTTC
>TRBV5-4|14|.|TRBD1|TRBJ2-3
CASRTGTGTDTQYF
TGTGCCAGCAGGACCGGGACAGGGACAGATACGCAGTATTTT
>TRBV9|15|.|.|TRBJ1-3
CASSVKGIPGNTIYF
TGTGCCAGCAGCGTAAAGGGTATCCCTGGAAACACCATATATTTT
>TRBV4-1|19|.|TRBD2|TRBJ2-5
CASSQERLAGGGPQETQYF
TGCGCCAGCAGCCAAGAACGGCTAGCGGGGGGCGGACCCCAAGAGACCCAGTACTTC
>TRBV6-6|11|.|.|TRBJ2-3
CASLDYYTQYF
TGTGCCAGTTTGGACTACTATACGCAGTATTTT
>TRBV10-3|12|.|.|TRBJ2-7
CAIRDGAYEQYF
TGTGCCATCAGGGACGGAGCCTACGAGCAGTACTTC
>TRBV7-6|18|.|.|TRBJ2-2
CASSPTRGGLANTGELFF
TGTGCCAGCAGCCCCACACGTGGGGGTCTCGCGAACACCGGGGAGCTGTTTTTT
>TRBV15|14|.|TRBD2|TRBJ2-5
CATGLAGPQETQYF
TGTGCCACCGGACTAGCGGGACCTCAAGAGACCCAGTACTTC
>TRBV7-6|17|.|TRBD2|TRBJ2-3
CASSSRTSGGATDTQYF
TGTGCCAGCAGCTCGAGGACTAGCGGGGGGGCCACAGATACGCAGTATTTT
>TRBV14|14|.|TRBD1|TRBJ1-1
CASSPGQSYAEAFF
TGTGCCAGCAGCCCGGGACAGTCGTACGCTGAAGCTTTCTTT
>TRBV6-5|13|.|TRBD1|TRBJ2-7
CASSLGQTYEQYF
TGTGCCAGCAGTTTGGGACAGACCTACGAGCAGTACTTC
>TRBV19|14|.|TRBD1|TRBJ1-5
CASNNRGKSQPQHF
TGTGCCAGTAATAACAGGGGAAAGAGCCAGCCCCAGCATTTT
>TRBV10-2|15|.|.|TRBJ1-2
CASRVDPGVNYGYTF
TGCGCCAGCAGAGTTGACCCCGGCGTTAACTATGGCTACACCTTC
>TRBV18|16|.|.|TRBJ2-5
CASSPPGRRIQETQYF
TGTGCCAGCTCACCCCCGGGACGGAGGATACAAGAGACCCAGTACTTC
>TRBV29-1|15|.|TRBD2|TRBJ2-7
CSVAGGLAPRAEQYF
TGCAGCGTCGCGGGGGGGCTAGCGCCCCGGGCCGAGCAGTACTTC
>TRBV7-2|16|.|.|TRBJ1-2
CASSLVSGYTNYGYTF
TGTGCCAGCAGCTTAGTTTCCGGTTATACTAACTATGGCTACACCTTC
>TRBV6-1|14|.|.|TRBJ2-7
CASSGRDNSYEQYF
TGTGCCAGCAGTGGCCGGGACAACTCCTACGAGCAGTACTTC
>TRBV6-1|16|.|.|TRBJ1-1
CASSEREGRKNTEAFF
TGTGCCAGCAGTGAAAGGGAGGGCCGGAAGAACACTGAAGCTTTCTTT
>TRBV19|15|.|.|TRBJ1-5
CASSPQPAGNQPQHF
TGTGCCAGTAGCCCCCAGCCGGCCGGGAATCAGCCCCAGCATTTT
>TRBV4-3|12|.|.|TRBJ1-1
CASRGRNTEAFF
TGCGCCAGCAGGGGCCGGAACACTGAAGCTTTCTTT
>TRBV19|13|.|.|TRBJ2-7
CASSMVSSYEQYF
TGTGCCAGTAGTATGGTCAGCTCCTACGAGCAGTACTTC
>TRBV19|12|few|.|TRBJ1-1
CASRLGGTEAFF
TGTGCCAGTAGGCTCGGAGGGACTGAAGCTTTCTTT
>TRBV6-1|14|.|.|TRBJ2-2
CASRKNREAGELFF
TGTGCCAGCCGAAAAAACAGGGAAGCCGGGGAGCTGTTTTTT
>TRBV7-6|13|.|.|TRBJ2-1
CASSFSPGDEQFF
TGTGCCAGCAGCTTTTCCCCCGGCGATGAGCAGTTCTTC
>TRBV13|15|once|.|TRBJ2-1
CASSSTGYAVNEQFF
TGTGCCAGCAGCTCCACAGGGTACGCAGTAAATGAGCAGTTCTTC
>TRBV5-4|14|.|.|TRBJ2-1
CASSLTAELDEQFF
TGTGCCAGCAGCCTTACAGCGGAGCTTGATGAGCAGTTCTTC
>TRBV27|16|once|.|TRBJ1-4
CASSPQVVAANEKLFF
TGTGCCAGCAGTCCTCAGGTGGTGGCCGCCAATGAAAAACTGTTTTTT
>TRBV11-2|15|.|.|TRBJ2-3
CASSTGTSSTDTQYF
TGTGCCAGCTCCACCGGGACTTCGAGCACAGATACGCAGTATTTT
>TRBV11-2|11|once|.|TRBJ2-7
CASSLGPEQYF
TGTGCCAGCAGCTTAGGGCCCGAGCAGTACTTC
>TRBV4-1|16|.|TRBD2|TRBJ2-7
CASSQVGTSGDYEQYF
TGCGCCAGCAGCCAAGTGGGAACTAGCGGGGACTACGAGCAGTACTTC
>TRBV19|15|.|.|TRBJ1-5
CASNLQFLSNQPQHF
TGTGCCAGTAATTTACAGTTTCTTAGCAATCAGCCCCAGCATTTT
>TRBV7-8|14|.|.|TRBJ2-6
CASSQNSGANVLTF
TGTGCCAGCAGCCAGAACTCTGGGGCCAACGTCCTGACTTTC